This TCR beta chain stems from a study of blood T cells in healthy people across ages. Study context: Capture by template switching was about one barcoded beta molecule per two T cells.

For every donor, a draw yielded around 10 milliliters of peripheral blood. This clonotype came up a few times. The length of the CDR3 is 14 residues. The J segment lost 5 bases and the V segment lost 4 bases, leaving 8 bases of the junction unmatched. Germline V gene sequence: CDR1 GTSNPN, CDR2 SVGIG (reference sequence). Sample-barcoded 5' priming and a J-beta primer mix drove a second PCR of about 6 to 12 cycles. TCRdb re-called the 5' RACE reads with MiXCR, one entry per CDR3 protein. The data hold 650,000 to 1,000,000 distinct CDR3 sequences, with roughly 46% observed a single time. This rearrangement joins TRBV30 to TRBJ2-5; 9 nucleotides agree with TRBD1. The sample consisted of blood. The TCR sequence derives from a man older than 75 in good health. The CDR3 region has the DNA TGTGCCTGGACTACGGACAGGGGTATTGAGACCCAGTACTTC. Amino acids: CAWTTDRGIETQYF.